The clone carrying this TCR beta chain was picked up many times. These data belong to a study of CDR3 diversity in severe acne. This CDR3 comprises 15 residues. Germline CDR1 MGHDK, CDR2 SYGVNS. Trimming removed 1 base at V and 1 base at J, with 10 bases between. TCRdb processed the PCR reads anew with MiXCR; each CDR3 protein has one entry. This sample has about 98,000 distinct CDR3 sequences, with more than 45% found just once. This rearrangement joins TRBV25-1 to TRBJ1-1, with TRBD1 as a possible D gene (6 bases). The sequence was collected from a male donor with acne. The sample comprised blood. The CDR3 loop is CASSEWRGRNTEAFF. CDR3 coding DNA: TGTGCCAGCAGTGAATGGAGGGGGAGGAACACTGAAGCTTTCTTT.